The rows below give T cell receptor beta chains drawn from one sample of a study of blood T cell repertoires in COVID-19. The assay was immunoSEQ multiplex PCR, and TCRdb's table has in-frame clones only and misses some. The table lists 250,000 to 300,000 clones, 75% to 90% of them singletons. The sample comprised peripheral blood. These receptors were collected from a woman in her forties with acute or convalescent COVID-19. Both conserved end residues are part of each CDR3. Only part of the rows carry a size: once, few, many, or a class if the clone is expanded.

clone size | J gene | V gene | CDR3 protein
. | TRBJ1-6 | TRBV6-2/TRBV6-3 | CASSSATDNSPLHF
. | TRBJ1-5 | TRBV30 | CAWSDRGLYNQPQHF
few | TRBJ1-2 | TRBV19 | CASTPSTGAGGYTF
. | TRBJ1-2 | TRBV5-6 | CASSLGQGAVGYGYTF
. | TRBJ1-2 | TRBV5-6 | CASKRTGVGHGYTF
. | TRBJ1-4 | TRBV9 | CASSLGGDNEKLFF
. | TRBJ1-2 | TRBV6-6 | CASRPEGGWIYGYTF
once | TRBJ1-2 | TRBV2 | CASSEAEGIRIFGGYTF
. | TRBJ2-5 | TRBV7-7 | CASSRGVAGGGETQYF
few | TRBJ1-2 | TRBV5-6 | CASSLVGAANYGYTF
. | TRBJ2-1 | TRBV2 | CASSVGLAGVDNEQFF
. | TRBJ1-1 | TRBV27 | CASSPYPPSGGRDTEAFF
few | TRBJ1-1 | TRBV7-3 | CASSLAGTGEAFF
. | TRBJ1-2 | TRBV6-5 | CASSPQQGNYGYTF
once | TRBJ2-2 | TRBV13 | CASSFTSNTGELFF
few | TRBJ1-2 | TRBV29-1 | CSVGRSGASGYGYTF
. | TRBJ2-3 | TRBV11-1 | CASSFNPSGADTQYF
. | TRBJ1-6 | TRBV19 | CASSIGQINSPLHF
. | TRBJ1-2 | TRBV18 | CASSPPEGSYGYTF
. | TRBJ1-5 | TRBV21-1 | CASSSNFTGYQPQHF
. | TRBJ1-6 | TRBV27 | CASWTGTGVSPLHF
. | TRBJ1-1 | TRBV7-8 | CASSSQGTVEKAFF
. | TRBJ1-5 | TRBV2 | CASSGGNSNQPQHF
. | TRBJ2-3 | TRBV6-4 | CASSDTSGGTDTQYF
. | TRBJ1-2 | TRBV5-6 | CASSSRDRPVGGYTF
. | TRBJ1-1 | TRBV5-1 | CASSFRPQGSWDTEAFF
. | TRBJ1-5 | TRBV19 | CASRRDRDQPQHF
. | TRBJ2-2 | TRBV7-2 | CASSLLAGGRTGELFF
. | TRBJ1-5 | TRBV7-2 | CASSLPPSPQHF
. | TRBJ2-5 | TRBV7-9 | CASMISGQETQYF
. | TRBJ2-1 | TRBV7-6 | CASSLAGAPYNEQFF
. | TRBJ1-2 | TRBV23-1 | CASSQCEDGYTF
. | TRBJ1-6 | TRBV5-6 | CASSPGTGYNSPLHF
. | TRBJ1-1 | TRBV13 | CASSLTWESLNTEAFF
. | TRBJ2-3 | TRBV7-3 | CASSFGQGAFADTQYF
few | TRBJ1-1 | TRBV19 | CASNGPRGTEAFF
. | TRBJ1-5 | TRBV2 | CASSATGLLQPQHF
few | TRBJ1-6 | TRBV7-2 | CASSLEQGYNSPLHF
. | TRBJ2-1 | TRBV18 | CASSPGAGKFF
. | TRBJ2-1 | TRBV5-1 | CASSWAGGSNEQFF
many | TRBJ2-6 | TRBV9 | CASSGGLAVLTGANVLTF
once | TRBJ2-5 | TRBV10-2 | CASSDRGLAVQETQYF
. | TRBJ2-3 | TRBV5-1 | CASSLRGMNADTQYF
. | TRBJ2-3 | TRBV2 | CASSERGQAPDTQYF
once | TRBJ1-2 | TRBV6-5 | CASINRGVNYGYTF
. | TRBJ1-5 | TRBV6-5 | CASSHQGNQPQHF